This T cell receptor beta chain comes out of a study of shared clonotypes between healthy human individuals. On the study more broadly: Donors had three CD4 naive, three CD4 memory, two CD8 naive and one CD8 memory plate apiece.

Broader study findings: Donor clonotype sharing was expected to depend on sequencing depth. The study generally estimated greater richness for naive than memory subsets.

This CDR3 region has 12 residues. The V gene lost 5 bases and the J gene lost 5 bases, with 7 bases spanning the gap. Per germline, CDR1 SGHDT and CDR2 YYEEEE. Every subset had its genomic DNA shared out evenly among several immunoSEQ plates. The repertoire was sequenced with immunoSEQ multiplex PCR; TCRdb's copy has only in-frame clones and lacks some. The sample yields 2.5 million or so clones, roughly nine tenths seen once. As to this clone: The target antigen is unknown.

The chain has TRBV5-6 and TRBJ1-4, with D tentatively TRBD1 (5 bases). What was sequenced was naive CD4+ T cells sorted from blood. Subset in this sample: CD45RA+ positively selected. This TCR came from a man in his late teens or twenties in good health. CDR3 in amino acids: CASSRGNEKLFF. Here the CDR3 DNA reads TGTGCCAGCAGTCGGGGGAATGAAAAACTGTTTTTT.